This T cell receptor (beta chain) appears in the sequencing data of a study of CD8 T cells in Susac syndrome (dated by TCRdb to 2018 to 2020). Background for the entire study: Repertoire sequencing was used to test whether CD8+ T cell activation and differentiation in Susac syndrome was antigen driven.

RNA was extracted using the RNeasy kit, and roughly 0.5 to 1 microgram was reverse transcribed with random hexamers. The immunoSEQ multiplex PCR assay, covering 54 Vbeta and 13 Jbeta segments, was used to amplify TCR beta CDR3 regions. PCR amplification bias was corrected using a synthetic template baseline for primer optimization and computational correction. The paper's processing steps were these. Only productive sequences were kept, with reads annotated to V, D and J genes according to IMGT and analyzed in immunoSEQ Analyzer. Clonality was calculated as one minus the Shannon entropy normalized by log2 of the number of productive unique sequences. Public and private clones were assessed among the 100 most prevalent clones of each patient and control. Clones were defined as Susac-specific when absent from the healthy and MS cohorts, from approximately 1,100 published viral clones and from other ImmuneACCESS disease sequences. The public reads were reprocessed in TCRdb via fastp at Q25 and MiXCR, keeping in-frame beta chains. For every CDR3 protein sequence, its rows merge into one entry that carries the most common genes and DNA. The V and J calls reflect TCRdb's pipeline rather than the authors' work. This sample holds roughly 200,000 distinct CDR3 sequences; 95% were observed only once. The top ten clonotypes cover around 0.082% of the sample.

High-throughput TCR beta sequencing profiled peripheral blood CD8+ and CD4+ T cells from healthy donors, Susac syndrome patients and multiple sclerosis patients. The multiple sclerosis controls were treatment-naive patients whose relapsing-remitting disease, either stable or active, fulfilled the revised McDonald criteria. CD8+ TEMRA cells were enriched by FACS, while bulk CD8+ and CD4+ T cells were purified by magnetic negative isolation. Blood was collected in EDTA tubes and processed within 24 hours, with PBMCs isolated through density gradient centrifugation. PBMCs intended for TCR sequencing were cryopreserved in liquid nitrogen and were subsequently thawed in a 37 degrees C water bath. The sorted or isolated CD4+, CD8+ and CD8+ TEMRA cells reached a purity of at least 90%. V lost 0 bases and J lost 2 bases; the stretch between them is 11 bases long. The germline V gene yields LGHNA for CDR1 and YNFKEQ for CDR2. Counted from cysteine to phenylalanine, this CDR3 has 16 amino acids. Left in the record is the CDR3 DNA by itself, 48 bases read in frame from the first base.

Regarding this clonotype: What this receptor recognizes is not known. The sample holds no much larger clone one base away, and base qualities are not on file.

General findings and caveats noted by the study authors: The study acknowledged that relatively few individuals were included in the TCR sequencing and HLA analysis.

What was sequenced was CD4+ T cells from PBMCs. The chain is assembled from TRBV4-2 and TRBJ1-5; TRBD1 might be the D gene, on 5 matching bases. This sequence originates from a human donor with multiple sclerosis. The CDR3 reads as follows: CASSQDPQGGNQPQHF. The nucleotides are TGTGCCAGCAGCCAAGATCCCCAGGGTGGCAATCAGCCCCAGCATTTT.